This record covers a single T cell receptor beta chain. The clone's antigen remains unknown. No much larger clonotype is one base removed from it; base qualities were not supplied. The sample originates from a study of identical twins (dated by TCRdb to the mid-2010s). For the study in its entirety: TCR alpha and beta repertoires from monozygotic twins, unrelated adults of various ages and cord blood were deep-sequenced to test whether fetal clonotypes persist. Replicate twin experiments were performed at different times using different library preparation protocols to rule out contamination. The paper's findings and limits, for the study overall: Excess twin sharing in beta out-of-frame sequences was weaker because fewer shared sequences lowered the signal-to-noise ratio. Because the same donors could not be followed over many years, the conclusions depended on cross-sectional statistical analysis. Fewer insertions were carried by abundant cord blood beta clonotypes, a similar but weaker trend appeared in young adult naive repertoires, and no such trend appeared in memory repertoires. Recombination models systematically underestimated out-of-frame TCR alpha sharing in monozygotic twins but agreed with sharing between unrelated individuals. Compared with coincidental sharing between unrelated individuals, out-of-frame TCR alpha sequences shared between twins had an excess of sequences with low generation probability. Invariant T cells such as MAIT and iNKT could partly confound zero-insertion analyses, though diverse VJ usage argued against this for most clonotypes.

All donors were healthy Caucasians. At the junction V is shortened by 0 bases and J by 1 base, with 10 bases in between. From the cysteine through the phenylalanine, the CDR3 covers 15 amino acids. Of all the DNA, just the CDR3 is kept, 45 bases in frame from base 1. The CDR1 and CDR2 encoded by the germline V gene are MGHRA and YSYEKL. The method behind the library was 5' RACE. Sequencing relied on an Illumina HiSeq 2000. A universal primer binding site was added through template switching, and the final cDNA carried a unique molecular identifier so that TCR cDNA molecules could be counted accurately. First-strand cDNA for TCR alpha and beta chains was synthesized from specific primers in the conserved constant-segment region. To control for contamination, every cDNA library was double barcoded, receiving both a SMART-Mk sample barcode and Illumina barcodes. TruSeq adapter sequences and Illumina sample barcodes were added in two successive PCR steps. Sequencing of the TCR alpha and beta cDNA libraries was done on the Illumina HiSeq platform using custom primers. In the authors' own workflow: MiGEC was used to process raw reads and extract unique molecular identifiers, and MiXCR was used to find CDR3 positions. For each individual, recombination models were inferred using an EM algorithm with the repgenHMM and IGoR tools. The tcR package in R was used for shared clonotype analysis, with sharing normalized by the product of cloneset sizes. To study raw recombination free of thymic and clonal selection effects, out-of-frame nonproductive sequences were analyzed. The public sequencing data were trimmed at Q25 with fastp and processed into clonotypes with MiXCR by TCRdb, which kept only in-frame beta chains. Every entry covers one CDR3 protein and lists the most common genes and DNA from its rows. TCRdb, not the original authors, processed these V and J calls. In all, the sample holds roughly 1,500,000 distinct CDR3 sequences, and about 30% of those were seen once. The top ten hold 0.25% to 0.3% of the sample.

The receptor was derived from a newborn girl in good health. Sequences were obtained from cord blood. This receptor chain uses TRBV4-1 and TRBJ2-7; a tentative D call is TRBD1 (6 bases match). CDR3 sequence: CASSQEGTKSYEQYF. The nucleotide sequence is TGCGCCAGCAGCCAAGAGGGGACAAAATCCTACGAGCAGTACTTC.